The table lists the clone carrying this T cell receptor (beta chain) with a few counts. Antigen specificity is unknown. The whole isolated RNA underwent reverse transcription, so sequencing captured expressed TCRB transcripts. Produced via immunoSEQ multiplex PCR; TCRdb's table is partial and in-frame only. Of around 120,000 clones in the sample, 15% to 20% were seen once. This specimen belongs to a study of beta chain features in type 1 diabetes. Study-level results: Overrepresentation of cells with high TCR expression could result from cDNA sequencing. Moderately but significantly shorter TCRB CDR3s were found in Type 1 diabetes patients in all four CD4+ subsets.

Isolation of CD4+ naive, central memory, regulatory and stem cell-like memory cells was achieved by sorting via CD45RO/CCR7/CD25/CD127/CD95/CD27. Germline values: CDR1 SGHRS, CDR2 YFSETQ. The CDR3 is made up of 15 amino acids. Losses at the gene ends were 7 bases for V and 0 bases for J; bases not matched to a gene: 7. This chain connects TRBV5-1 to TRBJ2-1; TRBD2 aligns across 7 bases. Sequences were obtained from central memory CD4+ T cells from blood. This TCR was recovered from a young man with type 1 diabetes. The CDR3 region has the DNA TGCGCCAGCGGGAGGGTTTTAAGCTCCTACAATGAGCAGTTCTTC. This translates into CASGRVLSSYNEQFF. Supplemented by reference TRBV5-1 and TRBJ2-1, the full variable domain reads KAGVTQTPRYLIKTRGQQVTLSCSPISGHRSVSWYQQTPGQGLQFLFEYFSETQRNKGNFPGRFSGRQFSNSRSEMNVSTLELGDSALYLCASGRVLSSYNEQFFGPGTRLTVL.